The 28 T cell receptor beta chains below were found in one sample sequenced in a study of blood T cells in healthy people across ages. Alongside a J-beta primer mix, a sample-barcoded 5' primer served in a second PCR lasting roughly 6 to 11 cycles. TCRdb re-derived calls from the 5' RACE reads in MiXCR, one entry per CDR3 protein. The sample holds 980,000 or so distinct CDR3 sequences, roughly 52% seen once. The source material was blood. These receptors were taken from a man in his thirties or forties in good health.

In this sample, this clonotype turned up once. V usage is TRBV20-1 and J usage is TRBJ2-3; TRBD2 aligns across 9 bases. This CDR3 contains 15 residues. Germline CDR1 and CDR2: DFQATT and SNEGSKA (reference sequence). V shed 3 bases and J 1 base; nucleotides not matched to a gene: 5. This chain's CDR3 is CSASKGGGGTDTQYF. CDR3 DNA: TGCAGTGCTAGTAAGGGCGGGGGGGGCACAGATACGCAGTATTTT.

The genes are TRBV7-6 and TRBJ2-5; D unresolved. With the DNA end fitting TRBJ2-7 better, the J assignment may be wrong. The germline CDR1 and CDR2 sequences are SGHVS and FNYEAQ. The CDR3 runs to 13 residues. Here the CDR3 reads CASSLGPSPEQYF. CDR3 sequence (DNA): TGTGCCAGCAGCTTAGGACCCTCGCCCGAGCAGTACTTC.

Notes on this clonotype: The junction shows a germline mismatch at one end, possibly a read error. The chain carries TRBV4-3 and TRBJ1-2; D not certain. Per germline, CDR1 LGHNA and CDR2 YSLEER. This CDR3 comprises 13 residues. This CDR3 reads CASSPSNSYDYTF. For the CDR3, the DNA is TGCGCCAGCAGCCCCAGTAACTCGTATGACTACACCTTC.

This chain connects TRBV18 to TRBJ2-5; 12 nucleotides agree with TRBD1. With V trimmed by 2 bases and J by 11 bases, 15 bases remained unmatched. Germline-derived CDR1 and CDR2 are KGHSH and LQKENI. This CDR3 is 17 amino acids long. The CDR3 spells CASSPTSQGTGGNEQYF. CDR3 coding DNA: TGTGCCAGCTCACCAACCTCACAGGGGACAGGGGGCAATGAGCAGTACTTC.

V and J are TRBV20-1 and TRBJ2-3, with unresolved D. In germline, CDR1 is DFQATT, CDR2 SNEGSKA (reference sequence). Trimming took off 4 bases at V and 0 bases at J, with 17 bases between the two ends. This CDR3 spans 16 amino acids. The CDR3 nucleotides are TGCAGTGCTACTGCTTTTGACCTGCCAAGCACAGATACGCAGTATTTT. Amino acids: CSATAFDLPSTDTQYF.

This clonotype was detected only a few times. The chain uses TRBV4-2 and TRBJ2-6; unclear D gene. CDR3 length: 15 amino acids. The V end was cut by 2 bases, the J end by 12 bases, with 17 bases between. Germline V CDR1 and CDR2: LGHNA, YNFKEQ. The CDR3 DNA follows: TGTGCCAGCAGCCAAAGAGAGGCGCGGCCTTTCGTCCTGACTTTC. Protein sequence: CASSQREARPFVLTF.

This chain joins TRBV29-1 and TRBJ2-7; D call uncertain. Germline CDR1 SQVTM, CDR2 ANQGSEA. V lost 0 bases, J lost 0 bases, and 6 bases lay in between. This CDR3 has 13 residues. The CDR3 loop reads CSVEEANSYEQYF. The DNA of the CDR3 is TGCAGCGTTGAAGAAGCGAACTCCTACGAGCAGTACTTC.

The chain carries TRBV25-1 and TRBJ2-7, with 8 positions matching TRBD1. Losses at the gene ends were 5 bases for V and 4 bases for J; bases not matched to a gene: 10. This CDR3 has 15 residues. The germline V gene has CDR1 MGHDK and CDR2 SYGVNS. The CDR3 loop is CASSFQGASKYEQYF. For the CDR3, the DNA is TGTGCCAGCAGTTTTCAGGGGGCGAGTAAATACGAGCAGTACTTC.

V and J are TRBV7-6 and TRBJ2-7; the D is unclear. The J call is doubtful: the DNA matches TRBJ2-5 better. The CDR3 contains 12 residues. From germline, CDR1 is SGHVS and CDR2 FNYEAQ. Written as DNA, the CDR3 is TGTGCCAGCAGCCCCACGATAGAGACCCAGTACTTC. This codes for CASSPTIETQYF.

This clonotype was observed a handful of times. V is TRBV4-3 and J is TRBJ2-1; a weak D match, TRBD2 (7 bases). Germline V gene lookup returns CDR1 LGHNA and CDR2 YSLEER. Trimming pared 0 bases from V and 2 bases from J, leaving 11 bases between. The CDR3 length is 16 residues. This CDR3 reads CASSQEGGEPYNEQFF. The CDR3 bases are TGCGCCAGCAGCCAAGAAGGGGGGGAACCCTACAATGAGCAGTTCTTC.

V is TRBV20-1 and J is TRBJ1-1; D ambiguous. Trimming took off 3 bases at V and 5 bases at J, with 13 bases between the two ends. This CDR3 has 13 amino acids. Germline V lookup: CDR1 DFQATT, CDR2 SNEGSKA (reference sequence). CDR3 loop: CSARVDLGTEAFF. In nucleotides, the CDR3 is TGCAGTGCTAGGGTCGATTTGGGAACTGAAGCTTTCTTT.

The rearrangement joins TRBV20-1 to TRBJ1-6; D possibly corresponds to TRBD1 (6 bases). CDR3 length: 15 amino acids. V lost 4 bases and J 9 bases, leaving 19 bases between the germline ends. Germline-derived CDR1 and CDR2 are DFQATT and SNEGSKA (reference sequence). Here the CDR3 DNA reads TGCAGTGCTACACCTGAGTCGGCAGGGGCTTCACCCCTCCACTTT. This gives the protein CSATPESAGASPLHF.

This chain joins TRBV11-3 and TRBJ2-1; possibly TRBD1 or TRBD2 for D (6 bases each). The CDR3 runs 15 residues. Germline values: CDR1 SGHNT, CDR2 YENEEA. V lost 8 bases, J lost 6 bases, and 20 bases lay in between. CDR3 nucleotide sequence: TGTGCCAGCGGCAAGGGGGGAAAGCAAGGCAATGAGCAGTTCTTC. Translating gives CASGKGGKQGNEQFF.

The J gene is TRBJ2-7, the V gene TRBV3-1; D may be TRBD2 (5 bases). The CDR3 covers 14 residues. In germline, CDR1 is LGHDT, CDR2 YNNKEL (reference sequence). Trimming cost V 5 bases and J 6 bases, with 17 bases left between them. The CDR3 DNA sequence: TGTGCCAGCAGCTTCAGCGGTTCCTCGGGCGAGCAGTACTTC. Its translation: CASSFSGSSGEQYF.

The V and J genes are TRBV9 and TRBJ1-2; no reliable D call. The CDR3 runs to 14 residues. Germline V gene sequence: CDR1 SGDLS, CDR2 YYNGEE. The germline V and J ends were trimmed by 4 bases and 8 bases, with 18 bases remaining between them. CDR3 coding DNA: TGTGCCAGCAGCACGGGCGCCGACGGTGGGGGCTACACCTTC. This codes for CASSTGADGGGYTF.

The chain links TRBV20-1 to TRBJ2-1; D might be TRBD1 (6 bases). Trimming removed 1 base from V and 8 bases from J, with 12 bases in between. The CDR3 contains 13 residues. Germline CDR1 DFQATT, CDR2 SNEGSKA (reference sequence). CDR3 sequence (DNA): TGCAGTGCTAGAGGGCAGGGGCTCGATGAGCAGTTCTTC. It encodes CSARGQGLDEQFF.

The genes are TRBV7-2 and TRBJ1-4; 9 bases are shared with TRBD1. This CDR3 comprises 15 residues. Losses at the gene ends were 0 bases for V and 7 bases for J; bases not matched to a gene: 3. Germline V gene data show CDR1 as SGHTA and CDR2 as FQGNSA. The CDR3 protein is CASSLAGTGTEKLFF. CDR3 DNA: TGTGCCAGCAGCTTAGCGGGGACAGGGACTGAAAAACTGTTTTTT.

In its sample, this clonotype was seen a few times. V gene TRBV2 combines with J gene TRBJ2-7; D gene uncertain. This CDR3 has 12 residues. Germline V gene sequence: CDR1 SNHLY, CDR2 FYNNEI. Deletions cut 2 bases from V and 3 bases from J, with 5 bases between. The CDR3 coding sequence is TGTGCCAGCAGTGAACAGGACTACGAGCAGTACTTC. This encodes CASSEQDYEQYF.

This chain links TRBV5-1 with TRBJ2-3, with D tentatively TRBD2 (5 bases). The CDR3 length is 16 residues. The V end lost 0 bases, the J end lost 2 bases, and 13 bases lay between the germline ends. Germline V gene data show CDR1 as SGHRS and CDR2 as YFSETQ. DNA for the CDR3: TGCGCCAGCAGCTTGGTCCGGGGTGAGAACACAGATACGCAGTATTTT. It encodes CASSLVRGENTDTQYF.

This clonotype was seen only a few times. The rearrangement joins TRBV6-6 to TRBJ1-1; D remains unclear. CDR1 MNHNY and CDR2 SVGAGI come from the germline V gene (reference sequence). The CDR3 length is 12 residues. V was shortened by 0 bases and J by 8 bases, with 7 bases between the two germline ends. The CDR3 loop is CASSYSAEEAFF. CDR3 coding DNA: TGTGCCAGCAGTTACTCGGCGGAGGAAGCTTTCTTT.

The chain has TRBV20-1 and TRBJ2-4; 11 nucleotides match TRBD2. In germline, CDR1 is DFQATT, CDR2 SNEGSKA (reference sequence). CDR3 length: 15 amino acids. V trimming: 1 base; J trimming: 2 bases; junction bases outside the gene matches: 1. CDR3 region: CSARVAGGSKNIQYF. In nucleotides, the CDR3 is TGCAGTGCTAGAGTAGCGGGGGGGTCCAAAAACATTCAGTACTTC.

The rearrangement joins TRBV7-2 to TRBJ1-4; the match to TRBD1 covers 7 bases. The CDR3 has 14 amino acids. The J segment lost 8 bases and the V segment lost 5 bases, leaving 8 bases of the junction unmatched. CDR1 and CDR2 from the germline V gene are SGHTA and FQGNSA. CDR3 region: CASSPTGVREKLFF. The CDR3 DNA sequence: TGTGCCAGCAGCCCAACAGGGGTTAGAGAAAAACTGTTTTTT.

V is TRBV20-1 and J is TRBJ2-3, with D unclear. V was clipped by 3 bases and J by 8 bases, with 21 bases between them. CDR1 DFQATT and CDR2 SNEGSKA come from the germline V gene (reference sequence). The CDR3 totals 15 residues. The CDR3 coding sequence is TGCAGTGCTAGTAAAAAAGGATATCCGGTCTCTACGCAGTATTTT. This encodes CSASKKGYPVSTQYF.

The chain combines TRBV7-2 with TRBJ2-3; D may match TRBD1 or TRBD2 (6 bases each). This CDR3 is built from 15 residues. The V and J ends lost 5 bases and 3 bases respectively, with 15 bases between them. Germline loops: CDR1 SGHTA, CDR2 FQGNSA. The CDR3 DNA sequence: TGTGCCAGCAGCCAGGGGCCCGGGAGAACAGATACGCAGTATTTT. Translation gives CASSQGPGRTDTQYF. Using reference TRBV7-2 and TRBJ2-3 for the parts outside the CDR3, the full variable domain is GAGVSQSPSNKVTEKGKDVELRCDPISGHTALYWYRQSLGQGLEFLIYFQGNSAPDKSGLPSDRFSAERTGGSVSTLTIQRTQQEDSAVYLCASSQGPGRTDTQYFGPGTRLTVL.

This chain uses TRBV27 with TRBJ2-5; 8 nucleotides agree with TRBD1. The closer fit of TRBJ2-7 to the DNA end suggests the J call may be wrong. CDR1 and CDR2 (germline): MNHEY, SMNVEV (reference sequence). CDR3 length equals 12 residues. The CDR3 nucleotides are TGTGCCAGTCGGACAGGGCCCTCCGAGCAGTACTTC. This encodes CASRTGPSEQYF.

As to this clonotype: Germline is not matched at one junction end, which may reflect a read error. This sequence joins TRBV20-1 and TRBJ1-1; no firm D call. The V gene's germline CDR1 is DFQATT and CDR2 SNEGSKA (reference sequence). The CDR3 is 13 amino acids. The CDR3 region is CCASGRKNTEAFF. DNA for the CDR3: TGCTGTGCTAGTGGTCGAAAGAACACTGAAGCTTTCTTT.

For this clonotype: One junction end disagrees with the germline gene, perhaps due to a read error. The rearrangement uses TRBV3-1 and TRBJ2-1, with unresolved D. Germline CDR1 reads LGHDT; CDR2 reads YNNKEL (reference sequence). The CDR3 extends over 16 amino acids. The CDR3 sequence is CAGSPSRRSSYNEQFF. The CDR3 nucleotides are TGTGCCGGCAGCCCCTCTCGGCGCAGCTCCTACAATGAGCAGTTCTTC.

This clonotype was observed a handful of times. The rearrangement uses TRBV4-1 and TRBJ1-2; D remains unclear. The CDR3 sequence is 15 residues long. V was trimmed by 4 bases and J by 4 bases, leaving 16 bases between them. In germline, CDR1 is MGHRA, CDR2 YSYEKL. The CDR3 loop is CASSPRVDGSYGYTF. CDR3 DNA: TGCGCCAGCAGCCCCCGAGTAGATGGATCCTATGGCTACACCTTC.